The TCR beta chain under discussion was sequenced for a study of T cells in Graves' hyperthyroidism and ophthalmopathy. The study, taken as a whole, reports: Clonotypes that were expanded in thyroid above 0.001 mostly appeared in blood too.

This CDR3 is 12 amino acids long. Per the germline V gene, CDR1 is SNHLY and CDR2 is FYNNEI. The germline V and J ends were trimmed by 8 bases and 10 bases, with 12 bases remaining between them. Hyperthyroidism, newly diagnosed and lasting under 2 months, affected patients aged 18 to 65. Uncontrolled infections, other autoimmune diseases, pregnancy or lactation led to exclusion of patients. Diagnoses were established using clinical symptoms, serum thyroxine and TRAb, thyroid ultrasound and orbital computed tomography. As regards this clonotype: As yet, its antigen is unknown.

Authors of the study amplified TCR beta CDR3 regions from RNA transcripts. Using the HTBI primer set, a first-round RT-PCR was run on the TCR CDR3. Each CDR3 protein is one row after TCRdb ran MiXCR on the multiplex PCR reads. Of 560,000 or so distinct CDR3 sequences detected, under 60% appear once; the ten largest clones hold about 7.8%. The clonotype was recovered from a woman aged 18 to 35 with Graves' hyperthyroidism. Sequencing used peripheral blood or thyroid tissue (not recorded which). The chain combines TRBV2 with TRBJ1-6; D is perhaps TRBD1 (6 bases). The CDR3 reads CASLGAWSPLHF. CDR3 bases: TGTGCCAGCCTGGGGGCTTGGTCACCCCTCCACTTT.